Shown below are 14 T cell receptor beta chains from a single sample sequenced in a study of blood T cell repertoires in COVID-19. The table came from immunoSEQ multiplex PCR; TCRdb's copy has only in-frame clones and leaves some out. The data contain under 70,000 clones, around nine tenths of them singletons. Sequenced sample: peripheral blood. The receptors were gathered from an elderly man with acute or convalescent COVID-19.

CDR3 sequence (DNA): TGTGCCAGCAGCTTATCTGCGTCTTGGGGGCTTAGCAATCAGCCCCAGCATTTT. Translation gives CASSLSASWGLSNQPQHF. The gene calls are TRBV7-2 and TRBJ1-5; tentative D call: TRBD1 (6 bases). CDR1 SGHTA and CDR2 FQGNSA come from the germline V gene. The germline V and J ends were trimmed by 2 bases and 0 bases, with 17 bases remaining between them. The CDR3 contains 18 residues.

The chain has TRBV6-2 or TRBV6-3 and TRBJ2-1, with 7 positions matching TRBD1. Per the germline V gene, CDR1 is MNHEY and CDR2 is SVGEGT. There are 16 residues in the CDR3. Trimming removed 2 bases from V and 0 bases from J; junction bases left unmatched: 4. The CDR3 region has the DNA TGTGCCAGCAGTTACCGGGGACAGAGCTCCTACAATGAGCAGTTCTTC. Translation gives CASSYRGQSSYNEQFF.

The chain joins TRBV2 to TRBJ1-1, with D perhaps matching TRBD1 (5 bases). Germline assignment: CDR1 SNHLY and CDR2 FYNNEI. The ends were cut back, 4 bases at V and 0 bases at J, with 12 bases in the middle. This CDR3 is 15 amino acids long. DNA for the CDR3: TGTGCCAGCAGTGGGCAGGGACTAATGAACACTGAAGCTTTCTTT. Its translation: CASSGQGLMNTEAFF.

The chain carries TRBV2 and TRBJ2-6; the match to TRBD1 covers 7 bases. This CDR3 is built from 17 residues. J was trimmed by 0 bases and V by 6 bases; bases with no gene match: 8. The V gene's germline CDR1 is SNHLY and CDR2 FYNNEI. As DNA, the CDR3 is TGTGCCAGCAGCGGGACAGTCTCAATCTCTGGGGCCAACGTCCTGACTTTC. It encodes CASSGTVSISGANVLTF.

V and J are TRBV10-3 and TRBJ1-2; the D gene is possibly TRBD1 (6 bases). Germline V gene lookup returns CDR1 ENHRY and CDR2 SYGVKD. The CDR3 extends over 12 amino acids. The ends were cut back, 7 bases at V and 8 bases at J, with 14 bases in the middle. The chain's CDR3 is CAINGQRDGYTF. For the CDR3, the DNA is TGTGCCATCAACGGACAGAGGGACGGCTACACCTTC.

This clone was found once. This chain uses TRBV11-3 with TRBJ2-1, with D possibly being TRBD1 (6 bases). This CDR3 comprises 13 residues. V gave up 5 bases and J gave up 8 bases, with 13 bases separating them. Germline V gene lookup returns CDR1 SGHNT and CDR2 YENEEA. The CDR3 sequence is CASSPTTGYEQFF. CDR3 coding DNA: TGTGCCAGCAGCCCCACGACAGGCTATGAGCAGTTCTTC.

The chain uses TRBV19 and TRBJ2-6; D not certain. Germline loops: CDR1 LNHDA, CDR2 SQIVND (reference sequence). The CDR3 spans 16 residues. V dropped 3 bases and J dropped 0 bases, with 9 bases sitting between them. The CDR3 spells CASSIPMSSGANVLTF. The CDR3 DNA is TGTGCCAGTAGTATCCCGATGAGCTCTGGGGCCAACGTCCTGACTTTC. Drawing the rest from reference TRBV19 and TRBJ2-6, the complete variable domain is DGGITQSPKYLFRKEGQNVTLSCEQNLNHDAMYWYRQDPGQGLRLIYYSQIVNDFQKGDIAEGYSVSREKKESFPLTVTSAQKNPTAFYLCASSIPMSSGANVLTFGAGSRLTVL.

This clone showed up just a few times. The chain employs TRBV7-2 and TRBJ2-1; TRBD2 agrees at 9 bases. The V gene end was trimmed by 1 base and the J gene end by 8 bases; junction bases not matched to a gene: 6. This CDR3 contains 15 residues. Germline CDR1 is SGHTA and CDR2 is FQGNSA. CDR3 DNA: TGTGCCAGCAGCTTAGGAGCGGGGGGCTTCTATGAGCAGTTCTTC. Translating it yields CASSLGAGGFYEQFF.

This chain connects TRBV19 to TRBJ1-5; a possible D gene is TRBD1 (6 bases). This CDR3 is built from 15 residues. Trimming left V 5 bases short and J 8 bases short, with 19 bases between. The germline CDR1 and CDR2 sequences are LNHDA and SQIVND (reference sequence). The CDR3 DNA is TGTGCCAGTAGTTACCGGGACAAAGTTTTGGAGCCCCAGCATTTT. Amino acids: CASSYRDKVLEPQHF.

The rearrangement links TRBV19 to TRBJ1-5, with 9 bases fitting TRBD1. This CDR3 has 15 residues. From germline, CDR1 is LNHDA and CDR2 SQIVND (reference sequence). Unmatched junction bases numbered 6, after V lost 3 bases and J lost 6 bases. As DNA, the CDR3 is TGTGCCAGTAGTATGGACAGGGGTTTTGGTCAGCCCCAGCATTTT. Translating gives CASSMDRGFGQPQHF.

The CDR3 DNA is TGTGCCAGCAGCCGGGACGGGACTGGCTCACCCCTCCACTTT. This encodes CASSRDGTGSPLHF. The chain has TRBV7-2 and TRBJ1-6; possible D gene TRBD1, 5 bases. Germline V gives CDR1 SGHTA, CDR2 FQGNSA. V dropped 5 bases and J dropped 10 bases, with 15 bases sitting between them. CDR3 length: 14 residues.

This clone has more than one count but fewer than ten. The J gene is TRBJ1-3, the V gene TRBV28, with TRBD1 as a possible D gene (5 bases). Germline-derived CDR1 and CDR2 are MDHEN and SYDVKM. The CDR3 has 15 residues. V was trimmed by 8 bases and J by 2 bases, leaving 16 bases between them. CDR3 sequence reads: CASGRLGAAGNTIYF. CDR3 nucleotides: TGTGCCAGCGGACGGCTTGGGGCGGCTGGAAACACCATATATTTT.

The CDR3 is CASSLRGEQYF. CDR3 nucleotide sequence: TGTGCCAGCAGTTTACGGGGAGAGCAGTACTTC. V is TRBV12-3 or TRBV12-4 and J is TRBJ2-7; perhaps TRBD2 as D (5 bases). The CDR3 covers 11 residues. Trimming took 2 bases from V and 7 from J, leaving 6 bases between them.

V usage is TRBV5-5 and J usage is TRBJ1-4; 7 nucleotides align to TRBD1. V was clipped by 4 bases and J by 5 bases; unmatched bases: 5. Germline values: CDR1 SGHKS, CDR2 YYEKEE (reference sequence). This CDR3 spans 14 amino acids. In DNA form, the CDR3 reads TGTGCCAGCAGCGGGACAGTGTTGAATGAAAAACTGTTTTTT. Its translation: CASSGTVLNEKLFF.